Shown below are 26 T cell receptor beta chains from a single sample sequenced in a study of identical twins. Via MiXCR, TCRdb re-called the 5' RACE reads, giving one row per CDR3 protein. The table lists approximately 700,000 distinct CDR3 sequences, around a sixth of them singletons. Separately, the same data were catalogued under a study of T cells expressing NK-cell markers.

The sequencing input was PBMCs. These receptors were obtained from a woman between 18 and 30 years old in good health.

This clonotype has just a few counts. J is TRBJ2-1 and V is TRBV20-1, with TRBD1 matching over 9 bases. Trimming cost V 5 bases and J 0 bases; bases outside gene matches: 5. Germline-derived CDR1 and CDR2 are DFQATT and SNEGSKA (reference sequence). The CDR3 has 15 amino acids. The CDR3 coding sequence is TGCAGTGCTCAGACAGGGGGTATCTCCTACAATGAGCAGTTCTTC. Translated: CSAQTGGISYNEQFF.

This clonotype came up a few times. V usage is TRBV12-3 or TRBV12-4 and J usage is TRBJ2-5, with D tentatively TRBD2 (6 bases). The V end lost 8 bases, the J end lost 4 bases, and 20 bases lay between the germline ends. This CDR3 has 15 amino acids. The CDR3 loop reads CASATYSGTPETQYF. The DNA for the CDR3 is TGTGCCAGCGCGACATATAGCGGAACCCCAGAGACCCAGTACTTC.

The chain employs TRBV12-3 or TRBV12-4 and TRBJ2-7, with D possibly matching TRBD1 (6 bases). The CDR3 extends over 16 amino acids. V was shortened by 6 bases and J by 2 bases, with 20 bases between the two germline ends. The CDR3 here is CASSRAGDRTPYEQYF. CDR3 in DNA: TGTGCCAGCAGCCGTGCAGGGGACCGAACCCCCTACGAGCAGTACTTC.

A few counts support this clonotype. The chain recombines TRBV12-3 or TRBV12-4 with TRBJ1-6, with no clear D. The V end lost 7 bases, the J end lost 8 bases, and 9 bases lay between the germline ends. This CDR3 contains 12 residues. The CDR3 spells CASNRRDSPLHF. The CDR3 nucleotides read TGTGCCAGCAATCGACGGGATTCACCCCTCCACTTT.

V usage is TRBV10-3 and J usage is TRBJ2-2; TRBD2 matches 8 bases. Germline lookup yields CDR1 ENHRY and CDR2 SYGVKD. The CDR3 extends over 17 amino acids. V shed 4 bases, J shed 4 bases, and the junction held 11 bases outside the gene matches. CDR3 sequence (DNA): TGTGCCATCAGTGGGACGGGAGGGCCGCGAGGCACCGGGGAGCTGTTTTTT. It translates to CAISGTGGPRGTGELFF.

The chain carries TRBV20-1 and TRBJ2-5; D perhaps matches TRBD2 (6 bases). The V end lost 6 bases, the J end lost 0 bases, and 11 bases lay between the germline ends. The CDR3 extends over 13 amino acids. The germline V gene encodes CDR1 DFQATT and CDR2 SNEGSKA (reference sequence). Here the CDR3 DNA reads TGCAGTGCAGGGACTGGGTACCAAGAGACCCAGTACTTC. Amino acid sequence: CSAGTGYQETQYF.

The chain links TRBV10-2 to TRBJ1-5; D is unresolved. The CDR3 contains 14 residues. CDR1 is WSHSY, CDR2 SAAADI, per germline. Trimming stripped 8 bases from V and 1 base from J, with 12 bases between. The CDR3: CASGELRSNQPQHF. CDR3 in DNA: TGCGCCAGCGGGGAGTTGAGGAGCAATCAGCCCCAGCATTTT.

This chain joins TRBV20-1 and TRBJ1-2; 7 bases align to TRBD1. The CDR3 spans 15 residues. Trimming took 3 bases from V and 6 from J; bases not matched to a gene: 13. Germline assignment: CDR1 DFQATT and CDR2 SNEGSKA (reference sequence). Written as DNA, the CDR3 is TGCAGTGCTAGTCGGGTAGGGGGCTCCGTCAATGGCTACACCTTC. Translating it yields CSASRVGGSVNGYTF.

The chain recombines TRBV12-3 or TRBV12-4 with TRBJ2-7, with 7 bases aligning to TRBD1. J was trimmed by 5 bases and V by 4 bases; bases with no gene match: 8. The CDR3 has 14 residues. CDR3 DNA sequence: TGTGCCAGCAGTTCTAACCACAGGGGAAACGAGCAGTACTTC. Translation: CASSSNHRGNEQYF.

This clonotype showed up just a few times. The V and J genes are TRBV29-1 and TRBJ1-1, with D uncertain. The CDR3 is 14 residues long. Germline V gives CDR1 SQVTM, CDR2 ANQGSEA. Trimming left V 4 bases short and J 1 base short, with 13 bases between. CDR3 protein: CSVVLGSANTEAFF. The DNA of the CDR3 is TGCAGCGTTGTTTTAGGGTCAGCGAACACTGAAGCTTTCTTT.

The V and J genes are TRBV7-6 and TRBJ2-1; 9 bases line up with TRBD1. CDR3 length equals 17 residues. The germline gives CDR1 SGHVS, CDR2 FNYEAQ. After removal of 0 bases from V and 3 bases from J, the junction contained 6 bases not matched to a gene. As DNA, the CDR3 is TGTGCCAGCAGCTTAGCTAGGGGACAGGGCCGCTACAATGAGCAGTTCTTC. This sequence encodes CASSLARGQGRYNEQFF. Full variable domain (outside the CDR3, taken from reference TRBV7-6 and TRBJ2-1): GAGVSQSPRYKVTKRGQDVALRCDPISGHVSLYWYRQALGQGPEFLTYFNYEAQQDKSGLPNDRFSAERPEGSISTLTIQRTEQRDSAMYRCASSLARGQGRYNEQFFGPGTRLTVL.

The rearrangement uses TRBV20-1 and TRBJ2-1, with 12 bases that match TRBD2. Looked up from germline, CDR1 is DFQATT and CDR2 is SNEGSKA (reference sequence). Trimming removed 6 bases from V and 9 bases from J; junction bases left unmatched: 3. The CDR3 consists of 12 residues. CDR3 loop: CSAPGLAGEQFF. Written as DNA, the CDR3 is TGCAGTGCACCGGGACTAGCGGGTGAGCAGTTCTTC.

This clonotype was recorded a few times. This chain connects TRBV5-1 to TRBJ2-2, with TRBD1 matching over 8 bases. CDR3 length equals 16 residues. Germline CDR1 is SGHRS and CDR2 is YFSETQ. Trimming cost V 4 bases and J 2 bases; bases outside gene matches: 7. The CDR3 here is CASSPSGQGNTGELFF. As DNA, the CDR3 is TGCGCCAGCAGCCCTTCCGGACAGGGTAACACCGGGGAGCTGTTTTTT. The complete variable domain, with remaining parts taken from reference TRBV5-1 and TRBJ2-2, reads KAGVTQTPRYLIKTRGQQVTLSCSPISGHRSVSWYQQTPGQGLQFLFEYFSETQRNKGNFPGRFSGRQFSNSRSEMNVSTLELGDSALYLCASSPSGQGNTGELFFGEGSRLTVL.

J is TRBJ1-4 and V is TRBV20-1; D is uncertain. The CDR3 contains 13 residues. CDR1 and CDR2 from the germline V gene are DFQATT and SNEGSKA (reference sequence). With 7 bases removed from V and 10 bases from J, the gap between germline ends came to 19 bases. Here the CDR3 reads CSVRDLNSAKLFF. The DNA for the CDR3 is TGCAGTGTCCGTGACCTGAACTCGGCAAAACTGTTTTTT.

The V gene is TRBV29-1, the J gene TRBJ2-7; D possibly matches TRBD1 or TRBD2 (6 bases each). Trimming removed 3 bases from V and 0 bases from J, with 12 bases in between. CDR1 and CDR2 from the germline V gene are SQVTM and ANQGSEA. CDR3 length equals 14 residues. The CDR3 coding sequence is TGCAGCGTTGAGAGGGAGGACAGCTCCTACGAGCAGTACTTC. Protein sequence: CSVEREDSSYEQYF.

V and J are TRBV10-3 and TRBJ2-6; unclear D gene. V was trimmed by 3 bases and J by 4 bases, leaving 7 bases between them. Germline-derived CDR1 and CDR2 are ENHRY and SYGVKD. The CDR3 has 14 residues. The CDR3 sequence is CAISDQRGANVLTF. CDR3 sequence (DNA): TGTGCCATCAGTGACCAGAGGGGGGCCAACGTCCTGACTTTC.

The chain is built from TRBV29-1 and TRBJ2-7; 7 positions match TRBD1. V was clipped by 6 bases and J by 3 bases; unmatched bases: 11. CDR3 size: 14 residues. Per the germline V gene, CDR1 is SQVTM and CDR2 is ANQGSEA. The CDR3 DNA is TGCAGCGTACGCGACAGGGAAACCCACTACGAGCAGTACTTC. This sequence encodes CSVRDRETHYEQYF.

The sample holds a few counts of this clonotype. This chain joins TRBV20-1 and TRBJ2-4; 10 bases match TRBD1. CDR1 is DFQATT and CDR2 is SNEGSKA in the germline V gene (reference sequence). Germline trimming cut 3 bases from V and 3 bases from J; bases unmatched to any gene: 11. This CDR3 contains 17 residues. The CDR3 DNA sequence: TGCAGTGCTAGGCCAACCCTCGGGACAGGGGTCAAAAACATTCAGTACTTC. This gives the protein CSARPTLGTGVKNIQYF.

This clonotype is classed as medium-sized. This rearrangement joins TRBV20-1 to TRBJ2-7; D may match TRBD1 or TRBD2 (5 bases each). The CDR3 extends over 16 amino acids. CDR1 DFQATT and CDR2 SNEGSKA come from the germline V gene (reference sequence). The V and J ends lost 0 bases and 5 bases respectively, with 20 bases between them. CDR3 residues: CSARDQYGTLRHEQYF. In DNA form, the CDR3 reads TGCAGTGCTAGAGATCAGTATGGGACCCTACGCCACGAGCAGTACTTC.

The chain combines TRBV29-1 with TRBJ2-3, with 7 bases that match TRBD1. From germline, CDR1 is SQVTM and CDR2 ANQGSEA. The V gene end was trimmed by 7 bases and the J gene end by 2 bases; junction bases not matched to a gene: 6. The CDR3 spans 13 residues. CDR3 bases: TGCAGCGCAGTACAGGGGCACACAGATACGCAGTATTTT. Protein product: CSAVQGHTDTQYF.

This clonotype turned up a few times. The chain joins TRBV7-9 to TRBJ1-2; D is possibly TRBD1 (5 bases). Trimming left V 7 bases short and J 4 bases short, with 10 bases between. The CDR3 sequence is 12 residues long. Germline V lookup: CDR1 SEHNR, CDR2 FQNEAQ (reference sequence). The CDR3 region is CASNSGTYGYTF. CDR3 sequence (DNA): TGTGCCAGCAACTCCGGGACCTATGGCTACACCTTC.

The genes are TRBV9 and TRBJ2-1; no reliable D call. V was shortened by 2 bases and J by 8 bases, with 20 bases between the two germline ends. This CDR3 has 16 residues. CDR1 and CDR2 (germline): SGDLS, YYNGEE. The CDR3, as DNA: TGTGCCAGCAGCGTCCAACCCATCGCGTTCATAGATGAGCAGTTCTTC. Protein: CASSVQPIAFIDEQFF.

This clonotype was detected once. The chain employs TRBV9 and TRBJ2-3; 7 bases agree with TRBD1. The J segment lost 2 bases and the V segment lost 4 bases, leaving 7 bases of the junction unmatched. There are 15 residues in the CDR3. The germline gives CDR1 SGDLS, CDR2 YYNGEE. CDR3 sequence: CASSQQGTPTDTQYF. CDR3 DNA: TGTGCCAGCAGCCAACAGGGGACACCCACAGATACGCAGTATTTT.

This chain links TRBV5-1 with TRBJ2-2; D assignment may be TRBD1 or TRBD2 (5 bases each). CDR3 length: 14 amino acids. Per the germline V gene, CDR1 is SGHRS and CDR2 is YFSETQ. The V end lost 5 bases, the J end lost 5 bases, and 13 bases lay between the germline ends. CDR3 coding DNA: TGCGCCAGCAGTTCCGGGACCCGTACCGGGGAGCTGTTTTTT. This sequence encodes CASSSGTRTGELFF.

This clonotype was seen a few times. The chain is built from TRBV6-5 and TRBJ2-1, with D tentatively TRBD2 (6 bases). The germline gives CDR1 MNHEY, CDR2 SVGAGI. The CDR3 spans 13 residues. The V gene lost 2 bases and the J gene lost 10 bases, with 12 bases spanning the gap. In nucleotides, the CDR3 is TGTGCCAGCAGTTACGAGGGCCGGGGGGAGCAGTTCTTC. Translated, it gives CASSYEGRGEQFF.

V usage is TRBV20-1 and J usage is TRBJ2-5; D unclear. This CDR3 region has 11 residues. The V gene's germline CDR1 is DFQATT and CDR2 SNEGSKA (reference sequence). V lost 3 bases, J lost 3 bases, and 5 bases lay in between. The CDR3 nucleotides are TGCAGTGCTAGGGGAAAAGAGACCCAGTACTTC. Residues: CSARGKETQYF.